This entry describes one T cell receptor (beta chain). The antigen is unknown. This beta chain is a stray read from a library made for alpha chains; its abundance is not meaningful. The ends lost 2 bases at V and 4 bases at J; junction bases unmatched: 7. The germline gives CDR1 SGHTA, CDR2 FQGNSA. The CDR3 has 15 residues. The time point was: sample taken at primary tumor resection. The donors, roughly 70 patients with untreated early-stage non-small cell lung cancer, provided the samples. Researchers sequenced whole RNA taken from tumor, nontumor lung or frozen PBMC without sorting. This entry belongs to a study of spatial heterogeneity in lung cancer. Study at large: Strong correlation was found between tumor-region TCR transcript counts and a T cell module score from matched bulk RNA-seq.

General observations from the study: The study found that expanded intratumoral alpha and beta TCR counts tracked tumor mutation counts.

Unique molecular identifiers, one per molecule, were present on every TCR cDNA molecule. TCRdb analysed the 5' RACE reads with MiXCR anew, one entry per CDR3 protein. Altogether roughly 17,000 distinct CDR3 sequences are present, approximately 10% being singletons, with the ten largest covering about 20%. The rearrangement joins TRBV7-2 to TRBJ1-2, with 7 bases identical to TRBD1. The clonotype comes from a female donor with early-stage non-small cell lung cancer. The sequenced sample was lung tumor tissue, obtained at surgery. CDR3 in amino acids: CASSLPGGVSYGYTF. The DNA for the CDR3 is TGTGCCAGCAGCTTACCAGGGGGGGTAAGCTATGGCTACACCTTC.